These 28 T cell receptor beta chains were all obtained from the same sample, sequenced in a study of molecular identifiers for immune sequencing clone quantification (dated by TCRdb to the late 2010s). Library preparation employed PCR. Instrument used: Illumina HiSeq 4000. Through fastp at Q25 and MiXCR, TCRdb rebuilt clones from the public reads, retaining in-frame beta chains. Every CDR3 protein is listed once, alongside the most common genes and DNA of its rows. In all, the sample holds 490,000 or so distinct CDR3 sequences, and 20% to 25% of those were seen once. The ten largest clones add up to around 0.86% of the sample. Material for sequencing was naive CD8+ T cells from blood, with Jurkat cell RNA spiked in. The intended sense of this specimen's cell subset or site label: FACS-sorted CD8+CD4-CCR7+CD45RA+ naive T cells. These receptors came from a human donor in good health. Some libraries in this study had Jurkat cell RNA spiked in.

This clonotype appeared many times. V and J are TRBV13 and TRBJ2-4; no clear D gene. Trimming removed 5 bases from V and 8 bases from J, with 7 bases in between. Germline V CDR1 and CDR2: PRHDT, FYEKMQ (reference sequence). There are 11 residues in the CDR3. Here the CDR3 DNA reads TGTGCCAGCAGCCTCACCCACATTCAGTACTTC. This encodes CASSLTHIQYF.

Comments on this clonotype: The junction departs from germline at one end; a sequencing error may be responsible. The J gene is TRBJ2-5, the V gene TRBV27, with TRBD2 as a possible D gene (5 bases). Looked up from germline, CDR1 is MNHEY and CDR2 is SMNVEV (reference sequence). This CDR3 is built from 13 residues. The CDR3: CAGSSISGETQYF. The CDR3 bases are TGTGCCGGCAGTTCAATAAGCGGAGAGACCCAGTACTTC.

Only a few counts were recorded for this clonotype. The gene calls are TRBV5-4 and TRBJ1-1; D is ambiguous. Germline CDR1 SGHNT, CDR2 YYREEE (reference sequence). V was cut by 6 bases and J by 4 bases, with 16 bases left in between. The CDR3 sequence is 14 residues long. The CDR3 DNA follows: TGTGCCAGCACCGCCGGGGATCTTGGCACTGAAGCTTTCTTT. This codes for CASTAGDLGTEAFF.

This clonotype was detected a few times. The chain recombines TRBV2 with TRBJ2-3; D tentatively fits TRBD1 or TRBD2 (5 bases each). V was shortened by 1 base and J by 2 bases, with 13 bases between the two germline ends. Germline V lookup: CDR1 SNHLY, CDR2 FYNNEI. The CDR3 length is 16 residues. The CDR3 coding sequence is TGTGCCAGCAGTGAAGGGGGGTTTTCTCTCACAGATACGCAGTATTTT. This codes for CASSEGGFSLTDTQYF.

Points on this clonotype: This sequence may be a read error, since a much larger clone differs from it by one base. It is likely a read error, because the conserved phenylalanine at the end of the CDR3 is missing. The V and J genes are TRBV5-3 and TRBJ2-7, with 11 bases matching TRBD2. TRBV5-3 is known as an ORF, though its function is uncertain. Losses at the gene ends were 8 bases for V and 3 bases for J; bases not matched to a gene: 10. CDR3 size: 15 residues. The DNA of the CDR3 is TGTGCCAGCAGCCCTCGGGGGACTAGCGGCTACGAGCAGTACCTC. The encoded protein is CASSPRGTSGYEQYL.

In regard to this clonotype: Being one base from a much bigger clone, this may be a read error. This chain joins TRBV4-3 and TRBJ2-7; no definite D call. Deletions cut 0 bases from V and 9 bases from J, with 12 bases between. The length of the CDR3 is 13 residues. Germline V gives CDR1 LGHNA, CDR2 YSLEER. CDR3 nucleotides: TGCGCCAGCAGCCAAGAGACGAGTGGCGCGCAGTACTTC. Its translation is CASSQETSGAQYF.

On this clonotype itself: This could be a read error, since a much larger clone is one nucleotide away. This CDR3 reads CAGKIEGTANTEAFF. The CDR3 region has the DNA TGTGCCGGCAAAATTGAAGGGACGGCGAACACTGAAGCTTTCTTT. The chain is built from TRBV5-5 and TRBJ1-1; maybe TRBD1 (5 bases). V dropped 10 bases and J dropped 1 base, with 20 bases sitting between them. Per the germline V gene, CDR1 is SGHKS and CDR2 is YYEKEE (reference sequence). This CDR3 comprises 15 residues.

Of note for this clonotype: Being one base from a much bigger clone, this may be a read error. This chain uses TRBV29-1 with TRBJ2-3; 9 positions match TRBD1. Germline V gives CDR1 SQVTM, CDR2 ANQGSEA. Trimming took 3 bases from V and 5 from J; bases not matched to a gene: 6. This CDR3 contains 14 residues. CDR3 sequence (DNA): TGCAGCGTTGACTCGGGACAGGGAGAAGATACGCAGTATTTT. Encoded protein: CSVDSGQGEDTQYF.

The rearrangement uses TRBV28 and TRBJ2-3; 8 bases line up with TRBD1. The CDR3 runs 13 residues. CDR1 MDHEN and CDR2 SYDVKM come from the germline V gene. V was pared by 11 bases and J by 2 bases, with 6 bases of the junction left unmatched. CDR3 residues: CALQGAPTDTQYF. CDR3 nucleotide sequence: TGTGCCCTCCAGGGGGCACCCACAGATACGCAGTATTTT.

In this sample, this clonotype turned up a few times. The chain joins TRBV7-9 to TRBJ2-5, with D maybe TRBD2 (6 bases). Germline V gives CDR1 SEHNR, CDR2 FQNEAQ (reference sequence). This CDR3 comprises 13 residues. Trimming left V 3 bases short and J 4 bases short, with 9 bases between. The CDR3 DNA is TGTGCCAGCAGCTTTGACGGGGGAGAGACCCAGTACTTC. Amino acid sequence: CASSFDGGETQYF.

The chain employs TRBV4-1 and TRBJ1-5; tentatively, D is TRBD1 (5 bases). Germline V CDR1 and CDR2: MGHRA, YSYEKL. The CDR3 totals 16 residues. Trimming removed 4 bases at V and 9 bases at J, with 22 bases between. The CDR3 coding sequence is TGCGCCAGCAGCCGACTCCTCGACAGAGCCTTATCGCCCCAGCATTTT. Its protein is CASSRLLDRALSPQHF.

The rearrangement links TRBV24-1 to TRBJ2-1; D remains ambiguous. The CDR3 extends over 14 amino acids. Germline V gene sequence: CDR1 KGHDR, CDR2 SFDVKD. V lost 6 bases and J 0 bases, leaving 8 bases between the germline ends. In nucleotides, the CDR3 is TGTGCCACCAGTATAGGGTCCTCCTACAATGAGCAGTTCTTC. Encoded protein: CATSIGSSYNEQFF.

This clonotype was seen at least ten times. This rearrangement joins TRBV27 to TRBJ1-1; D unresolved. CDR3 length equals 15 residues. The germline V gene has CDR1 MNHEY and CDR2 SMNVEV (reference sequence). The germline V and J ends were trimmed by 2 bases and 1 base, with 11 bases remaining between them. The CDR3 DNA follows: TGTGCCAGCAGTTTAGGTCGTTGGCAGAACACTGAAGCTTTCTTT. Amino acid sequence: CASSLGRWQNTEAFF.

This clonotype was seen at least ten times. The chain links TRBV6-1 to TRBJ2-5, with TRBD2 as a possible D gene (5 bases). This CDR3 has 13 amino acids. V gave up 4 bases and J gave up 7 bases, with 13 bases separating them. From germline, CDR1 is MNHNS and CDR2 SASEGT. CDR3: CASSGTPRGTQYF. The DNA for the CDR3 is TGTGCCAGCAGTGGAACGCCCCGGGGGACCCAGTACTTC.

This clonotype turned up a few times. The V call is TRBV4-3, the J call TRBJ2-1, with 11 positions matching TRBD2. CDR1 and CDR2 from the germline V gene are LGHNA and YSLEER. The CDR3 has 16 amino acids. V lost 2 bases and J lost 8; bases outside the gene matches: 8. The CDR3 reads CASSQYGSGGGDEQFF. The CDR3 coding sequence is TGCGCCAGCAGCCAATATGGTAGCGGGGGGGGAGATGAGCAGTTCTTC.

This chain links TRBV5-6 with TRBJ1-3; no reliable D call. The V end was cut by 3 bases, the J end by 3 bases, with 7 bases between. The length of the CDR3 is 13 residues. Germline CDR1 reads SGHDT; CDR2 reads YYEEEE. The CDR3 DNA reads TGTGCCAGCAGCTCGGCCGATGGAAACACCATATATTTT. This sequence encodes CASSSADGNTIYF.

The V gene is TRBV7-8, the J gene TRBJ2-2; 8 bases map to TRBD2. The CDR3 is 17 amino acids. Germline trimming cut 5 bases from V and 2 bases from J; bases unmatched to any gene: 10. Germline-derived CDR1 and CDR2 are SGHVS and FQNEAQ. The CDR3 DNA sequence: TGTGCCAGCAGCGGGTTTGAGCGGGGGCCTAACACCGGGGAGCTGTTTTTT. It yields the protein CASSGFERGPNTGELFF.

In its sample, this clonotype was seen many times. The gene calls are TRBV2 and TRBJ2-7; TRBD1 matches 7 bases. The CDR3 consists of 14 residues. J lost 6 bases, V lost 5 bases, and 10 bases had no gene match. The germline gives CDR1 SNHLY, CDR2 FYNNEI. The CDR3: CASSSSGTVPEQYF. The CDR3 region has the DNA TGTGCCAGCAGTTCATCCGGGACAGTCCCCGAGCAGTACTTC.

This clonotype was picked up a small number of times. The chain joins TRBV9 to TRBJ2-5; D remains unclear. There are 16 residues in the CDR3. CDR1 is SGDLS and CDR2 is YYNGEE in the germline V gene. V lost 4 bases and J 1 base, leaving 17 bases between the germline ends. The CDR3 spells CASSHVEQTGQETQYF. CDR3 bases: TGTGCCAGCAGCCACGTCGAGCAGACCGGCCAAGAGACCCAGTACTTC.

This clonotype was picked up a small number of times. V and J are TRBV4-3 and TRBJ2-2; D is tentatively TRBD1 or TRBD2 (5 bases each). Trimming took 4 bases from V and 5 from J, leaving 14 bases between them. The CDR3 has 15 residues. Germline V CDR1 and CDR2: LGHNA, YSLEER. DNA for the CDR3: TGCGCCAGCAGCCCTTGGGGGAAGGTAACCGGGGAGCTGTTTTTT. Translation gives CASSPWGKVTGELFF.

This clonotype was recorded a few times. Here the CDR3 DNA reads TGTGCCAGTAGTTTGATGGATATCGACGAGCAGTACTTC. Translating it yields CASSLMDIDEQYF. V usage is TRBV19 and J usage is TRBJ2-7; D uncertain. The CDR3 is 13 residues long. The ends were cut back, 5 bases at V and 5 bases at J, with 13 bases in the middle. CDR1 and CDR2 (germline): LNHDA, SQIVND (reference sequence).

This clonotype was seen more than once but under ten times. This chain links TRBV9 with TRBJ2-7; 13 bases map to TRBD2. Trimming at V came to 3 bases and at J to 6 bases, leaving 9 bases not matched to a gene. Germline-derived CDR1 and CDR2 are SGDLS and YYNGEE. This CDR3 is 16 amino acids long. The CDR3 bases are TGTGCCAGCAGCGGACACGGGACTAGCGGGGACGGCGAGCAGTACTTC. Translation gives CASSGHGTSGDGEQYF.

In its sample, this clonotype was seen many times. This rearrangement joins TRBV5-8 to TRBJ1-2; maybe TRBD1 (6 bases). There are 17 residues in the CDR3. The V gene's germline CDR1 is SGHTS and CDR2 YDEGEE. V was cut by 3 bases and J by 8 bases, with 26 bases left in between. The CDR3 nucleotides are TGTGCCAGCAGCTGGGGGACCGGGACAAGACATCTATACGGCTACACCTTC. Translation: CASSWGTGTRHLYGYTF.

There are many counts of this clonotype. The chain links TRBV20-1 to TRBJ2-7; D may be TRBD2 (6 bases). CDR3 length: 13 amino acids. Trimming took 4 bases from V and 0 from J, leaving 10 bases between them. Germline loops: CDR1 DFQATT, CDR2 SNEGSKA (reference sequence). The CDR3 region is CSAKGLISYEQYF. The DNA of the CDR3 is TGCAGTGCTAAAGGACTAATCTCCTACGAGCAGTACTTC.

This clonotype was counted between two and nine times. The chain uses TRBV13 and TRBJ2-7; possible D gene TRBD1, 7 bases. V lost 5 bases, J lost 4 bases, and 12 bases lay in between. CDR1 and CDR2 from the germline V gene are PRHDT and FYEKMQ (reference sequence). This CDR3 has 13 amino acids. CDR3 in amino acids: CASSTQGGYEQYF. CDR3 bases: TGTGCCAGCAGCACTCAGGGGGGTTACGAGCAGTACTTC.

This clonotype was observed at least ten times. The chain has TRBV12-3 or TRBV12-4 and TRBJ2-3; perhaps TRBD1 as D (6 bases). Trimming left V 6 bases short and J 7 bases short, with 23 bases between. The CDR3 loop spans 16 amino acids. The chain's CDR3 is CASRPPQGSYRYTQYF. The CDR3 DNA is TGTGCCAGCAGACCTCCCCAGGGGTCATATCGATATACGCAGTATTTT.

This clonotype was seen ten or more times. V gene TRBV29-1 combines with J gene TRBJ2-3; 7 bases line up with TRBD1. CDR1 and CDR2 (germline): SQVTM, ANQGSEA. Trimming at V came to 8 bases and at J to 1 base, leaving 9 bases not matched to a gene. CDR3 size: 14 residues. The chain's CDR3 is CSSSGTEGTDTQYF. CDR3 DNA sequence: TGCAGCTCATCCGGGACAGAGGGCACAGATACGCAGTATTTT.

Ten or more counts support this clonotype. This rearrangement joins TRBV4-3 to TRBJ2-3; D unclear. The V gene's germline CDR1 is LGHNA and CDR2 YSLEER. The CDR3 is made up of 13 amino acids. V dropped 0 bases and J dropped 5 bases, with 6 bases sitting between them. CDR3 coding DNA: TGCGCCAGCAGCCAAGATTGGTTAGATACGCAGTATTTT. This codes for CASSQDWLDTQYF.